The clone carrying this TCR beta chain was seen ten or more times. The antigen is not known. The data derive from a study of T cells in Graves' hyperthyroidism and ophthalmopathy. It was RNA transcripts that yielded the amplified TCR beta CDR3 regions. First-round RT-PCR with HTBI primers amplified the TCR CDR3 region. TCRdb analysed the multiplex PCR reads with MiXCR anew, one entry per CDR3 protein. The sample has some 600,000 distinct CDR3 sequences; approximately 15% are singletons. CDR3 length equals 13 residues. Trimming pared 1 base from V and 8 bases from J, leaving 11 bases between. Germline CDR1 is LGHDT and CDR2 is YNNKEL (reference sequence). Study outcomes and limitations: Most thyroid clonotypes expanded above 0.001 were also detected in blood. With a median lead of 6.5 months before onset, the model predicted ophthalmopathy.

Exclusion of patients followed from uncontrolled infection, other autoimmune disease, pregnancy or lactation. When hyperthyroidism was first diagnosed, the blood sample was taken, preceding any ophthalmopathy symptoms. The origin of this receptor is a young woman with Graves' hyperthyroidism that later progressed to Graves' ophthalmopathy. The specimen sequenced was blood. J is TRBJ1-2 and V is TRBV3-1; D possibly corresponds to TRBD1 (6 bases). CDR3 loop: CASSQVYREGYTF. DNA for the CDR3: TGTGCCAGCAGCCAAGTATACAGGGAAGGCTACACCTTC.